The subject of this entry is one TCR beta chain. Its antigen is not identified. Germline lookup yields CDR1 SGHTA and CDR2 FQGTGA. CDR3 length: 16 residues. V dropped 5 bases and J dropped 4; count of bases not matched to a gene: 9. The assay was immunoSEQ multiplex PCR, and TCRdb's table has in-frame clones only and misses some. The sample has approximately 80,000 clones, around 80% seen once. Every patient had mismatch repair deficiency by PCR or immunohistochemistry. A few pembrolizumab responders had their TCRs sequenced. This record belongs to a study of PD-1 blockade in mismatch repair-deficient tumors. Whole-study context: All were previously treated, progressing patients with about twelve mismatch repair-deficient cancer types. Findings and limits, study-wide: Tumor-resident clones, often undetectable pretreatment in blood, expanded then contracted after pembrolizumab.

This material consisted of peripheral blood, taken 44 weeks after starting pembrolizumab. The chain uses TRBV7-3 and TRBJ2-1; 9 bases agree with TRBD2. The clonotype comes from an adult with mismatch repair-deficient cancer. CDR3 sequence: CASSIQAGGGYNEQFF. CDR3 bases: TGTGCCAGCAGCATCCAAGCGGGAGGTGGATACAATGAGCAGTTCTTC.